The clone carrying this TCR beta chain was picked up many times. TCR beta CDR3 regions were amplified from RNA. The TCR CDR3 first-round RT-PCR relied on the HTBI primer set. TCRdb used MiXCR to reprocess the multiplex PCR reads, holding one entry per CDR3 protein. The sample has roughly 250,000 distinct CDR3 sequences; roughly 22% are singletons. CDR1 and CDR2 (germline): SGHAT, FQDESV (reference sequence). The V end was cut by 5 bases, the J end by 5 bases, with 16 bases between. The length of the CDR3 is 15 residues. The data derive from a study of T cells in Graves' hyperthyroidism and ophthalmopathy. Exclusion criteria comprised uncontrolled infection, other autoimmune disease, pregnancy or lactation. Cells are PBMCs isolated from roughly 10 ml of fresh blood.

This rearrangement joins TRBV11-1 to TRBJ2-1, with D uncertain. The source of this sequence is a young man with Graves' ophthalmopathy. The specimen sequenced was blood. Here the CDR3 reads CASSDPASINNEQFF. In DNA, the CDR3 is TGTGCCAGCAGCGACCCGGCCTCAATAAACAATGAGCAGTTCTTC.